This T cell receptor beta chain came from a study of cytomegalovirus exposure and HLA in healthy donors. The study ran its PCR with 60 Vbeta and 13 Jbeta primers. TCRdb's copy holds only in-frame clones and misses some; the assay was immunoSEQ multiplex PCR. The sample shows roughly 100,000 clones, about three quarters of them seen only once. The sequence was obtained from a man in his sixties in good health and CMV-seropositive. The sequencing sample was made of PBMCs.

As DNA, the CDR3 is TGTGCCAGCAGCCCCGCGTATACGGGACAGGGAAACACCGGGGAGCTGTTTTTT. Translation: CASSPAYTGQGNTGELFF. This chain links TRBV7-3 with TRBJ2-2, with TRBD1 matching over 9 bases. V dropped 5 bases and J dropped 2; count of bases not matched to a gene: 12. From germline, CDR1 is SGHTA and CDR2 FQGTGA. This CDR3 has 18 amino acids.